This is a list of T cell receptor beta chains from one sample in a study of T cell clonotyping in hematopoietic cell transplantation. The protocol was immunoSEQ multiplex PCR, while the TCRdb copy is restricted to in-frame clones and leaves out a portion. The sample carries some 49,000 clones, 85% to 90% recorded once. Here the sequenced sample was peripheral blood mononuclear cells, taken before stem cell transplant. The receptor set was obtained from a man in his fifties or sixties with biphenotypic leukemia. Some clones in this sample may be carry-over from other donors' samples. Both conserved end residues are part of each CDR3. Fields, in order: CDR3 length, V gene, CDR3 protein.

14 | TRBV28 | CASSPSWTALEAFF
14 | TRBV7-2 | CASSLGADAYEQYF
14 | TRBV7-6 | CASSLRFSNTEAFF
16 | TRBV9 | CASSMDRGLPAGELFF
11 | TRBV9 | CASKGGYGYTF
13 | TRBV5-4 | CASSPGVENEQFF
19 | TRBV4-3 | CASSFRPWGTNSGANVLTF
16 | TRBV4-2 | CASSPEKGQINQPQHF
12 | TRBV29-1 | CSVDGGAETQYF
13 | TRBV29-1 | CSVRQGINTEAFF
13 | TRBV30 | CAWRGTRGDGYTF
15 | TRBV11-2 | CASTHRGGGANVLTF
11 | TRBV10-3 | CAISEGHGYTF
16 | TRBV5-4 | CASSLAQPPSTDTQYF
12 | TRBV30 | CAWSQGWTEAFF
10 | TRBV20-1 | CSARGTSVYF
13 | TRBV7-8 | CASSLRDRETQYF
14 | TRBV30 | CAWSLGRGGVEQYF
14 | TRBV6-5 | CASSLAGGPYEQYF
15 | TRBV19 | CASTRLRTGDQPQHF
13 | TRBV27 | CASSGQTNTEAFF
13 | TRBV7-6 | CASSDGQAYEQYF
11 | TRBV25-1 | CASSESGRWFF
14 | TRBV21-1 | CASSAPKWAYEQYF
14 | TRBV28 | CASATPSSYNEQFF
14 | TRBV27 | CASRYRYDYYEQYF
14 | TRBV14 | CASSPLRYQETQYF
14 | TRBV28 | CASSRQGLGTEAFF
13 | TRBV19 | CASRSLGYNEQFF